These 7 T cell receptor beta chains were sequenced from one sample in a study of cytomegalovirus exposure and HLA in healthy donors. This PCR relied on a set of 60 Vbeta primers and 13 Jbeta primers. Measured with immunoSEQ multiplex PCR; TCRdb has only the in-frame clones, and not every one. The sample has approximately 210,000 clones; about four fifths are singletons. Sequenced: PBMCs. These TCRs come from a girl under 18 in good health and CMV-seropositive.

This chain uses TRBV27 with TRBJ2-7, with a weak D call TRBD2 (6 bases). V lost 2 bases, J lost 5 bases, and 16 bases lay in between. The CDR3 covers 15 residues. Germline values: CDR1 MNHEY, CDR2 SMNVEV (reference sequence). The CDR3 loop reads CASSLTGGTRDEQYF. CDR3 DNA sequence: TGTGCCAGCAGTTTAACTGGGGGGACGCGGGACGAGCAGTACTTC.

This clone was seen a handful of times. The J gene is TRBJ2-3, the V gene TRBV4-1; TRBD2 agrees at 12 bases. CDR3 length equals 17 residues. The germline V gene has CDR1 MGHRA and CDR2 YSYEKL. Losses at the gene ends were 2 bases for V and 2 bases for J; bases not matched to a gene: 5. CDR3 amino acids: CASSQRGLAGNTDTQYF. DNA for the CDR3: TGCGCCAGCAGCCAAAGGGGACTAGCGGGCAACACAGATACGCAGTATTTT.

The chain uses TRBV4-1 and TRBJ2-1; 9 bases are shared with TRBD1. Trimming cost V 4 bases and J 2 bases; bases outside gene matches: 6. The CDR3 runs 16 residues. Germline values: CDR1 MGHRA, CDR2 YSYEKL. The CDR3 region is CASSPPRTGAYNEQFF. CDR3 nucleotide sequence: TGCGCCAGCAGCCCCCCCCGGACAGGGGCCTACAATGAGCAGTTCTTC.

The chain is built from TRBV5-6 and TRBJ2-5; 9 nucleotides align to TRBD2. The V gene end was trimmed by 1 base and the J gene end by 2 bases; junction bases not matched to a gene: 9. Germline-derived CDR1 and CDR2 are SGHDT and YYEEEE. The CDR3 extends over 17 amino acids. This chain's CDR3 is CASSLLLAGGQQETQYF. The CDR3 nucleotides are TGTGCCAGCAGCTTGCTTCTCGCGGGGGGGCAGCAAGAGACCCAGTACTTC.

The gene calls are TRBV6-1 and TRBJ2-1; 7 bases are a match to TRBD2. CDR3 length: 13 residues. The germline V gene encodes CDR1 MNHNS and CDR2 SASEGT. The J segment lost 4 bases and the V segment lost 10 bases, leaving 7 bases of the junction unmatched. The chain's CDR3 is CATQGGSYNEQFF. CDR3 DNA: TGTGCCACCCAGGGAGGGTCTTACAATGAGCAGTTCTTC.

J is TRBJ2-7 and V is TRBV10-3, with TRBD1 as a possible D gene (6 bases). Trimming took off 6 bases at V and 2 bases at J, with 11 bases between the two ends. The CDR3 has 13 residues. CDR1 is ENHRY, CDR2 SYGVKD, per germline. The CDR3 sequence is CAIRGAGPYEQYF. CDR3 nucleotides: TGTGCCATCAGGGGGGCAGGCCCCTACGAGCAGTACTTC.

The chain uses TRBV9 and TRBJ1-1; tentatively, D is TRBD1 (6 bases). Looked up from germline, CDR1 is SGDLS and CDR2 is YYNGEE. The CDR3 is 13 amino acids. With 0 bases removed from V and 3 bases from J, the gap between germline ends came to 6 bases. In DNA form, the CDR3 reads TGTGCCAGCAGCGTAGACAGGGACACTGAAGCTTTCTTT. Its protein is CASSVDRDTEAFF.